This T cell receptor beta chain was obtained from a study of T-cell reconstitution after alpha-beta-depleted transplantation in children. Trimming removed 3 bases from V and 3 bases from J, with 11 bases in between. This CDR3 contains 14 residues. Library preparation (for TCRbeta) was performed with unique molecular identifiers. TCRdb re-called the PCR reads through MiXCR, storing one row per CDR3 protein. In the table there are about 600,000 distinct CDR3 sequences, about 21% of which are singletons. Whole-study findings and limits: About two months after transplant, alpha-beta T cells reportedly came from several hundred expanded graft clones. One year post-transplant, T-cell counts and diversity were largely derived from T cells produced anew.

This clonotype was detected many times. Its specificity is not known. This TCR was recovered from a boy less than two years old who had a stem cell transplant for acute myeloid leukemia, so the T cells may come from the graft donor. The sequences come from PBMCs, mostly from graft donor cells, collected 360 days after TCRalphabeta/CD19-depleted stem cell transplant. The genes are TRBV12-3 or TRBV12-4 and TRBJ1-1; D is uncertain. The CDR3 DNA reads TGTGCCAGCAGTTTTTGGCGGCTGGACACTGAAGCTTTCTTT. Translation: CASSFWRLDTEAFF.